What follows are 19 T cell receptor beta chains derived from one specimen sequenced in a study of T cell repertoires in cytomegalovirus infection. Antigen specificity for these receptors is unknown. In TCRdb, the reads were re-called with MiXCR into one record per CDR3 protein. The sample carries around 360,000 distinct CDR3 sequences, just under 35% recorded once. Sequenced here: cultured PBMCs, sampled from culture after CMV antigen stimulation. The source of these receptors is a human donor in good health (CMV status not recorded). Some clones in this sample may be carry-over from other donors' samples.

The gene calls are TRBV6-1 and TRBJ1-1; D is uncertain. The CDR3 extends over 15 amino acids. Germline lookup yields CDR1 MNHNS and CDR2 SASEGT. Trimming cost V 5 bases and J 0 bases, with 13 bases left between them. The chain's CDR3 is CASSRTATMNTEAFF. In nucleotides, the CDR3 is TGTGCCAGCAGTCGGACGGCGACAATGAACACTGAAGCTTTCTTT.

This clonotype showed up many times. V usage is TRBV7-2 and J usage is TRBJ2-1; D remains ambiguous. The V gene lost 0 bases and the J gene lost 6 bases, with 6 bases spanning the gap. Per the germline V gene, CDR1 is SGHTA and CDR2 is FQGNSA. This CDR3 contains 13 residues. The CDR3 region has the DNA TGTGCCAGCAGCTTAGCACAATTCAATGAGCAGTTCTTC. Its translation: CASSLAQFNEQFF.

This CDR3 reads CASSPGTLERVAFF. The CDR3 coding sequence is TGTGCCAGCAGTCCCGGGACCCTGGAACGGGTAGCTTTCTTT. The chain recombines TRBV12-3 or TRBV12-4 with TRBJ1-1, with D possibly TRBD1 on 5 matching bases. The CDR3 is 14 residues long. Trimming took 5 bases from V and 10 from J, leaving 20 bases between them.

J is TRBJ2-3 and V is TRBV7-2; D is possibly TRBD1 (5 bases). Germline V gives CDR1 SGHTA, CDR2 FQGNSA. Trimming cost V 2 bases and J 3 bases, with 9 bases left between them. The CDR3 has 14 amino acids. The CDR3 region has the DNA TGTGCCAGCAGCTTACCTCAGGGTACAGATACGCAGTATTTT. The encoded protein is CASSLPQGTDTQYF.

This clonotype was seen only a few times. This rearrangement joins TRBV12-3 or TRBV12-4 to TRBJ2-7; 9 bases line up with TRBD2. V shed 6 bases and J 2 bases; nucleotides not matched to a gene: 8. This CDR3 has 15 residues. The CDR3 spells CASSIAGTSTYEQYF. CDR3 sequence (DNA): TGTGCCAGCAGCATCGCCGGGACTAGCACCTACGAGCAGTACTTC.

This sequence joins TRBV7-2 and TRBJ2-6; TRBD1 agrees at 7 bases. The CDR3 extends over 15 amino acids. Germline V gene lookup returns CDR1 SGHTA and CDR2 FQGNSA. J gave up 6 bases and V 5 bases, and 7 bases lay outside the gene matches. The CDR3 here is CASSGRQGEANVLTF. The CDR3 DNA follows: TGTGCCAGCAGCGGGAGACAGGGTGAGGCCAACGTCCTGACTTTC.

The chain is built from TRBV12-3 or TRBV12-4 and TRBJ1-3; maybe TRBD1 (6 bases). The CDR3 loop spans 16 amino acids. V lost 5 bases to trimming and J lost 2 bases, with 16 bases between them. The CDR3, as DNA: TGTGCCAGCAGTCTAACGGACAGAAACCCTGGAAACACCATATATTTT. It translates to CASSLTDRNPGNTIYF.

This clonotype was observed a handful of times. The chain uses TRBV7-9 and TRBJ2-7, with D possibly TRBD1 on 7 matching bases. The CDR3 has 15 amino acids. CDR1 SEHNR and CDR2 FQNEAQ come from the germline V gene (reference sequence). V dropped 1 base and J dropped 3 bases, with 13 bases sitting between them. CDR3 region: CASSLGAGQHYEQYV. The CDR3 coding sequence is TGTGCCAGCAGCTTAGGGGCGGGACAGCACTACGAGCAGTACGTC.

This clonotype was counted only a few times. The chain uses TRBV6-5 and TRBJ2-3, with D perhaps TRBD2 (5 bases). This CDR3 is 15 amino acids long. From germline, CDR1 is MNHEY and CDR2 SVGAGI. Trimming took 2 bases from V and 4 from J, leaving 13 bases between them. CDR3 region: CASSYAGARSDTQYF. The CDR3 nucleotides read TGTGCCAGCAGTTACGCGGGCGCACGCTCAGATACGCAGTATTTT.

This rearrangement joins TRBV7-9 to TRBJ1-1, with 10 bases aligning to TRBD1. The CDR3 has 13 residues. Germline CDR1 SEHNR, CDR2 FQNEAQ (reference sequence). The trim removed 5 bases at V and 7 bases at J, leaving 4 bases unmatched. CDR3 in DNA: TGTGCCAGCAGCCCCGGGACAGGGGATGAAGCTTTCTTT. Translation: CASSPGTGDEAFF.

The rearrangement links TRBV12-3 or TRBV12-4 to TRBJ1-1, with D perhaps TRBD1 (5 bases). V shed 4 bases and J shed 5 bases, with 14 bases lying between them. CDR3 length equals 14 residues. CDR3: CASSSRRRGTEAFF. The CDR3 DNA is TGTGCCAGCAGTTCCCGGCGCCGGGGGACTGAAGCTTTCTTT.

This clonotype was recorded a few times. This chain links TRBV7-9 with TRBJ2-1, with D perhaps matching TRBD1 or TRBD2 (5 bases each). The CDR3 extends over 18 amino acids. Germline CDR1 and CDR2: SEHNR and FQNEAQ (reference sequence). With 2 bases removed from V and 6 bases from J, the gap between germline ends came to 23 bases. DNA of the CDR3: TGTGCCAGCAGCTTATGGGGACGGTGGCCTCCTTGGTCCAATGAGCAGTTCTTC. It yields the protein CASSLWGRWPPWSNEQFF. Filled out from reference TRBV7-9 and TRBJ2-1, the complete variable domain reads DTGVSQNPRHKITKRGQNVTFRCDPISEHNRLYWYRQTLGQGPEFLTYFQNEAQLEKSRLLSDRFSAERPKGSFSTLEIQRTEQGDSAMYLCASSLWGRWPPWSNEQFFGPGTRLTVL.

The J gene is TRBJ2-1, the V gene TRBV7-2, with 9 bases aligning to TRBD2. This CDR3 contains 16 residues. The trim removed 0 bases at V and 6 bases at J, leaving 6 bases unmatched. Germline-derived CDR1 and CDR2 are SGHTA and FQGNSA. The CDR3 sequence: CASSLAGTSRINEQFF. CDR3 DNA: TGTGCCAGCAGCTTAGCCGGGACTAGCCGTATCAATGAGCAGTTCTTC.

V and J are TRBV7-2 and TRBJ2-1; the match to TRBD2 covers 8 bases. Trimming cost V 6 bases and J 2 bases; bases outside gene matches: 18. Germline CDR1 and CDR2: SGHTA and FQGNSA. This CDR3 region has 19 residues. Here the CDR3 DNA reads TGTGCCAGCAGTCAAAATCCGGCTAGCGGGCTTTTAGCCTACAATGAGCAGTTCTTC. Translating it yields CASSQNPASGLLAYNEQFF.

This clonotype appeared a few times. The DNA of the CDR3 is TGTGCCAGCAGCTCGACTAGAAACAATGAGCAGTTCTTC. It encodes CASSSTRNNEQFF. This rearrangement joins TRBV11-3 to TRBJ2-1; a possible D gene is TRBD2 (6 bases). The CDR3 is 13 amino acids. Trimming removed 4 bases from V and 5 bases from J, with 9 bases in between. CDR1 is SGHNT and CDR2 is YENEEA in the germline V gene.

This sequence joins TRBV5-1 and TRBJ1-6; D is uncertain. Germline CDR1 and CDR2: SGHRS and YFSETQ. Trimming stripped 3 bases from V and 0 bases from J, with 13 bases between. The CDR3 runs 17 residues. The CDR3 bases are TGCGCCAGCAGCTCCTCAGGACCTAGCTCCTATAATTCACCCCTCCACTTT. Translation: CASSSSGPSSYNSPLHF. The full variable domain, with the rest looked up from reference TRBV5-1 and TRBJ1-6, is KAGVTQTPRYLIKTRGQQVTLSCSPISGHRSVSWYQQTPGQGLQFLFEYFSETQRNKGNFPGRFSGRQFSNSRSEMNVSTLELGDSALYLCASSSSGPSSYNSPLHFGNGTRLTVT.

V usage is TRBV6-2 or TRBV6-3 and J usage is TRBJ1-2; unclear D gene. The CDR3 is 12 residues long. V was clipped by 5 bases and J by 5 bases, with 9 bases between them. Germline V gene sequence: CDR1 MNHEY, CDR2 SVGEGT. The CDR3 loop is CASSTRTYGYTF. CDR3 nucleotides: TGTGCCAGCAGTACCCGGACTTATGGCTACACCTTC.

The chain joins TRBV6-5 to TRBJ2-1; TRBD2 aligns across 10 bases. This CDR3 comprises 18 residues. Germline loops: CDR1 MNHEY, CDR2 SVGAGI. Unmatched junction bases numbered 10, after V lost 2 bases and J lost 3 bases. CDR3 loop: CASSYGLAGEGHYNEQFF. Here the CDR3 DNA reads TGTGCCAGCAGTTACGGCCTAGCGGGAGAAGGGCACTACAATGAGCAGTTCTTC.

The chain couples TRBV28 to TRBJ2-5; D possibly corresponds to TRBD1 (6 bases). The CDR3 consists of 14 residues. Looked up from germline, CDR1 is MDHEN and CDR2 is SYDVKM. The ends were cut back, 4 bases at V and 5 bases at J, with 14 bases in the middle. As DNA, the CDR3 is TGTGCCAGCAGTTCTCCCGACAGGCGGGAGACCCAGTACTTC. Translating it yields CASSSPDRRETQYF.